This T cell receptor (beta chain) stems from a study of CD8 T cells in Susac syndrome. Sequencing targeted TCR beta in blood CD8+ and CD4+ T cells. Germline values: CDR1 SGDLS, CDR2 YYNGEE. The CDR3 length is 16 residues. Trimming at V came to 0 bases and at J to 7 bases, leaving 10 bases not matched to a gene. The RNA, roughly 0.45 to 1 ug, was put through reverse transcription using random hexamers. The TCR beta CDR3 was amplified by immunoSEQ multiplex PCR across 54 Vbeta, 13 Jbeta. TCRdb re-called the immunoSEQ multiplex PCR reads through MiXCR, storing one row per CDR3 protein. The top ten hold 0.41% of the sample, which has roughly 50,000 distinct CDR3 sequences, 90% to 95% seen once.

The TCR sequence derives from a human donor in good health. The sample consisted of CD8+ T cells from PBMCs. The rearrangement uses TRBV9 and TRBJ2-3, with 8 bases identical to TRBD2. The CDR3 here is CASSVGLAIGVNTQYF. The CDR3 DNA is TGTGCCAGCAGCGTAGGACTAGCGATAGGTGTGAATACGCAGTATTTT.